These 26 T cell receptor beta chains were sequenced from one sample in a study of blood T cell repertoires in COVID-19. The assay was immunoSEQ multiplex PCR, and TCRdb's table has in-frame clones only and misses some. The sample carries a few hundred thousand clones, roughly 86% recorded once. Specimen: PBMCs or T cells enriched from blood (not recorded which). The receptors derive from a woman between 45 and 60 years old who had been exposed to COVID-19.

CDR3 region: CASSIEAGVNQPQHF. CDR3 nucleotide sequence: TGTGCCAGTAGTATAGAAGCGGGCGTCAATCAGCCCCAGCATTTT. V and J are TRBV19 and TRBJ1-5; D gene ambiguous. Germline V gene data show CDR1 as LNHDA and CDR2 as SQIVND (reference sequence). V shed 0 bases and J shed 3 bases, with 9 bases lying between them. The CDR3 runs to 15 residues.

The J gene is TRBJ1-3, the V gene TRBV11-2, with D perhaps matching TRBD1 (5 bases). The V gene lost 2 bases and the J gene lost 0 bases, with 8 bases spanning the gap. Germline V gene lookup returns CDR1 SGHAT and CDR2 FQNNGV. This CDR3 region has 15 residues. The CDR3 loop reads CASSLMGGSGNTIYF. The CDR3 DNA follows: TGTGCCAGCAGCTTAATGGGGGGCTCTGGAAACACCATATATTTT.

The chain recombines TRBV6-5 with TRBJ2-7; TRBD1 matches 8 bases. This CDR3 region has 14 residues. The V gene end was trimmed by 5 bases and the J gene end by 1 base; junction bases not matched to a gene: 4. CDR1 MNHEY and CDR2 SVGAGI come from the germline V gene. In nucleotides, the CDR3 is TGTGCCAGCAGTAGGACAGGGTATTCCTACGAGCAGTACTTC. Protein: CASSRTGYSYEQYF.

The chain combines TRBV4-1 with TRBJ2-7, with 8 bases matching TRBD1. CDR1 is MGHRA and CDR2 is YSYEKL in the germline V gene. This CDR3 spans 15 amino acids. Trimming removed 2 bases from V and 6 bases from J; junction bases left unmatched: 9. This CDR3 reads CASSQRAGGDFEQYF. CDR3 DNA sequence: TGCGCCAGCAGCCAACGCGCAGGGGGCGACTTCGAGCAGTACTTC.

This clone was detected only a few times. The CDR3 DNA sequence: TGTGCCAGTAGTTGGGGCGGGGGATACGAGCAGTACTTC. The encoded protein is CASSWGGGYEQYF. The chain couples TRBV19 to TRBJ2-7; TRBD2 matches 7 bases. Germline-derived CDR1 and CDR2 are LNHDA and SQIVND (reference sequence). V trimming: 5 bases; J trimming: 4 bases; junction bases outside the gene matches: 5. The CDR3 extends over 13 amino acids.

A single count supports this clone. DNA for the CDR3: TGTGCCAGTAGTACGCAGGGTTTACTCTACAATGAGCAGTTCTTC. This sequence encodes CASSTQGLLYNEQFF. The chain links TRBV19 to TRBJ2-1, with D maybe TRBD1 (5 bases). CDR3 length: 15 amino acids. Germline CDR1 LNHDA, CDR2 SQIVND (reference sequence). Trimming shortened V by 4 bases and J by 3 bases, and 13 bases separated the two germline ends.

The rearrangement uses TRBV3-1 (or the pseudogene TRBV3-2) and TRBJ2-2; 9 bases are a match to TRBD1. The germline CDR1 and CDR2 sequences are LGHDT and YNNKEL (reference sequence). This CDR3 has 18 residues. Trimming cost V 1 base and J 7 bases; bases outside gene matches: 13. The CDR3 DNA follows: TGTGCCAGCAGCCAAGGGGCCGGGACAGGGAAGCGTTACGGGGAGCTGTTTTTT. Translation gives CASSQGAGTGKRYGELFF.

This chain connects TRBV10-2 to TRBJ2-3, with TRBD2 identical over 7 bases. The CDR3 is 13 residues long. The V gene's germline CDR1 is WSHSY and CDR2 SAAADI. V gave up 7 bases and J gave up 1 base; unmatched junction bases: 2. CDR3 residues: CASTRGGTDTQYF. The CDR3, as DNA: TGCGCCAGCACCCGGGGGGGCACAGATACGCAGTATTTT.

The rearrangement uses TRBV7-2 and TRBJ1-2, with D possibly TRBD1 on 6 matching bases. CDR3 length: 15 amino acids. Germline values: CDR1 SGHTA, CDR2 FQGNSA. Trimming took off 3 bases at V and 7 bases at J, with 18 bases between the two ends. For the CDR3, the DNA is TGTGCCAGCAGCTTCAAAGGGGGTTCGGAAGGTGGCTACACCTTC. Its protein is CASSFKGGSEGGYTF.

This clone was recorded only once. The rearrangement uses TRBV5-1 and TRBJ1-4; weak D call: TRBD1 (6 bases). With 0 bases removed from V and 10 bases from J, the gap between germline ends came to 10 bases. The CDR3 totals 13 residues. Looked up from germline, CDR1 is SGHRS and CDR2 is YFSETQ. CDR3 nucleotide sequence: TGCGCCAGCAGCTTGGCAGGGGCCCGAAAACTGTTTTTT. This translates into CASSLAGARKLFF.

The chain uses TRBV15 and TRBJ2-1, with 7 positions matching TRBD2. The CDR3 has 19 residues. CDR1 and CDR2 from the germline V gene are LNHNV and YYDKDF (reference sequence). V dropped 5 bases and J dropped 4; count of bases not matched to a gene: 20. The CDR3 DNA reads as TGTGCCACCAGCCGCAGGACTAGTTCAAACGCGGGGCAATACAATGAGCAGTTCTTC. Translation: CATSRRTSSNAGQYNEQFF.

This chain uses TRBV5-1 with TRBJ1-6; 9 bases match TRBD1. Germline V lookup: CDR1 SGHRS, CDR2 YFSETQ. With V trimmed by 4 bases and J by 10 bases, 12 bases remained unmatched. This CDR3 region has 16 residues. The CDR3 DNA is TGCGCCAGCAGCCATTTGACAGGGGGTGAGGGCTCACCCCTCCACTTT. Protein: CASSHLTGGEGSPLHF. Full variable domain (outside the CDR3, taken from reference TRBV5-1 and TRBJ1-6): KAGVTQTPRYLIKTRGQQVTLSCSPISGHRSVSWYQQTPGQGLQFLFEYFSETQRNKGNFPGRFSGRQFSNSRSEMNVSTLELGDSALYLCASSHLTGGEGSPLHFGNGTRLTVT.

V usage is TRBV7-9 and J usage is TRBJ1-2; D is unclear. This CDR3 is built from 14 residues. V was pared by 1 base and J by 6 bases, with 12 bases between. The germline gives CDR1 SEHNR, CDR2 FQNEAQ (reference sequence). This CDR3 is CASSLEANQDGYTF. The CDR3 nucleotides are TGTGCCAGCAGCTTAGAGGCCAACCAGGATGGCTACACCTTC. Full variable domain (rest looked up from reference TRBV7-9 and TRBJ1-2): DTGVSQNPRHKITKRGQNVTFRCDPISEHNRLYWYRQTLGQGPEFLTYFQNEAQLEKSRLLSDRFSAERPKGSFSTLEIQRTEQGDSAMYLCASSLEANQDGYTFGSGTRLTVV.

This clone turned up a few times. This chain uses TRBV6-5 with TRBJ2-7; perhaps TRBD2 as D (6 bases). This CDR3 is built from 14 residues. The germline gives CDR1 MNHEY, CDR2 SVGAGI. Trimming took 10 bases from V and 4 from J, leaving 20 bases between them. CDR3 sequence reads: CATALVAGLYEQYF. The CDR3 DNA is TGTGCCACCGCCCTCGTGGCGGGGTTGTACGAGCAGTACTTC.

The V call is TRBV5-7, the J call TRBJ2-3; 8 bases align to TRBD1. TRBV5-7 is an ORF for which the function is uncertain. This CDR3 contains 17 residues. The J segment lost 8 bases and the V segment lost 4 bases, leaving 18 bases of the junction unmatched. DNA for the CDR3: TGTGCCAGCAGCCCCTATAGGACAGGGTTCGTTAGGGGTACGCAGTATTTT. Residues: CASSPYRTGFVRGTQYF.

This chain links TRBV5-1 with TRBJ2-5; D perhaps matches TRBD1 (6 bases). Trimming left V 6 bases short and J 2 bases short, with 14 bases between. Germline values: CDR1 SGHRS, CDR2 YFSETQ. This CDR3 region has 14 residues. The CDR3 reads CASKTGRTQETQYF. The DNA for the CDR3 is TGCGCCAGCAAAACAGGGCGGACACAAGAGACCCAGTACTTC.

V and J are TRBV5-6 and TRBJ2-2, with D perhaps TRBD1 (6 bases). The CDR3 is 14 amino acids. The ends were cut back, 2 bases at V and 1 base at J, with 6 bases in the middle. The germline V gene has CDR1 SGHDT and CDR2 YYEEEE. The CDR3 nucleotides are TGTGCCAGCAGCTTACAGGGGAACACCGGGGAGCTGTTTTTT. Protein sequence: CASSLQGNTGELFF.

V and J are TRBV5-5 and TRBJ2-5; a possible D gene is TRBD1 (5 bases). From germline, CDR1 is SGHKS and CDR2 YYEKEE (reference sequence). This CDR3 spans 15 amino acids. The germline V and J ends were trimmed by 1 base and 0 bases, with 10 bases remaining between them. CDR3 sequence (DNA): TGTGCCAGCAGCTTGATGGACACGTACCAAGAGACCCAGTACTTC. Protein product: CASSLMDTYQETQYF.

The CDR3 protein is CASSWGEQPQHF. CDR3 nucleotides: TGTGCCAGCAGTTGGGGGGAGCAGCCCCAGCATTTT. J is TRBJ1-5 and V is TRBV28, with a tentative D call TRBD1 (5 bases). CDR1 is MDHEN and CDR2 is SYDVKM in the germline V gene. Between the trimmed V and J ends, which lost 4 bases and 7 bases, there was a span of 8 bases. There are 12 residues in the CDR3.

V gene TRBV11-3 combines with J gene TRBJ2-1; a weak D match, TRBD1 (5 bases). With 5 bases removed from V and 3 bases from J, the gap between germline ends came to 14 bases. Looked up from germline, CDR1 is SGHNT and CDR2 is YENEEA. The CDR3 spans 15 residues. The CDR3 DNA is TGTGCCAGCAGCCCCGCCAGGGCGAACTACAATGAGCAGTTCTTC. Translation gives CASSPARANYNEQFF.

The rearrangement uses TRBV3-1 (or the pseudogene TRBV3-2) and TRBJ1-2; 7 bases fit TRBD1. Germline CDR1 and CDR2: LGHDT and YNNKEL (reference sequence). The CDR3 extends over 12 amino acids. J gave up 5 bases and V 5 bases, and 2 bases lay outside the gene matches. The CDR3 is CASSEQGYGYTF. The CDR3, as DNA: TGTGCCAGCAGCGAACAGGGGTATGGCTACACCTTC.

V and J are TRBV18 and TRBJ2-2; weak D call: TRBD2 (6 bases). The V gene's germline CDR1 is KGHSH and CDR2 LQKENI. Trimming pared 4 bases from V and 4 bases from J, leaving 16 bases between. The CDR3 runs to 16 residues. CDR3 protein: CASSLRGWWGTGELFF. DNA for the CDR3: TGTGCCAGCTCACTACGGGGGTGGTGGGGCACCGGGGAGCTGTTTTTT.

The DNA for the CDR3 is TGTGCCAGCTCGAAGGGACAGAACTATGGCTACACCTTC. Translation: CASSKGQNYGYTF. The chain recombines TRBV6-5 with TRBJ1-2; the match to TRBD1 covers 7 bases. Germline CDR1 is MNHEY and CDR2 is SVGAGI. Losses at the gene ends were 8 bases for V and 2 bases for J; bases not matched to a gene: 5. The CDR3 runs to 13 residues.

The CDR3 DNA follows: TGTGCCAGTAGTATGCCTCGAGGGGAGACCCAGTACTTC. Protein sequence: CASSMPRGETQYF. J is TRBJ2-5 and V is TRBV19, with D possibly being TRBD2 (5 bases). Germline lookup yields CDR1 LNHDA and CDR2 SQIVND (reference sequence). The CDR3 length is 13 residues. V was shortened by 3 bases and J by 5 bases, with 10 bases between the two germline ends.

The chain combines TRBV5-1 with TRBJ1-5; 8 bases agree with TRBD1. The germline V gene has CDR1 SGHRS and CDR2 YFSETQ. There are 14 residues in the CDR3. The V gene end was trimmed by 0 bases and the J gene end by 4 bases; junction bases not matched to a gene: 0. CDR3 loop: CASSLDRGNQPQHF. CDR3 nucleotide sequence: TGCGCCAGCAGCTTGGACAGGGGGAATCAGCCCCAGCATTTT.

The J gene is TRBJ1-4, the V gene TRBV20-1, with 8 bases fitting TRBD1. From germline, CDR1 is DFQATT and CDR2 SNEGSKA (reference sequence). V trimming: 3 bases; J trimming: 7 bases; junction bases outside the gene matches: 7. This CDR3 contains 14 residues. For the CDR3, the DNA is TGCAGTGCTAGTCTTGGACAGGGATCTGAAAAACTGTTTTTT. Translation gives CSASLGQGSEKLFF.